This T cell receptor beta chain was obtained from a study of blood T cell repertoires in COVID-19 (dated by TCRdb to 2020 to 2022). As for the study more broadly: The collaborator samples originated in the United States, Italy and Spain and spanned the acute and convalescent phases of COVID-19. A freely available public database, intended as a resource for researchers studying the immune response to SARS-CoV-2, is where the repertoires were released. The samples were drawn from the first 160 participants of the ongoing ImmuneRACE study and from 950 to 1,500 subjects provided by 6 global collaborators. The material from the prospective study consisted of cDNA or gDNA derived from T cells, B-cell-depleted T cells, or PBMCs. Sample metadata almost always included a de-identified subject ID, COVID-19 status, age in years and sex. Subjects who had been exposed to COVID-19, were actively infected with it, or had recovered from it provided the deeply sampled blood TCRbeta repertoires that made up the dataset. Where available, HLA class I and class II types were obtained from metadata supplied by the sample provider rather than from assay-based typing.

A remark on this clone: Its recognized antigen is unknown. Base qualities were left out, and no much larger clone turns up one base away.

The paper as a whole reports these results and caveats: How much clinical and demographic metadata was included differed by source and by participant, and the metadata was provided uncurated.

The CDR3 measures 17 amino acids from cysteine to phenylalanine. Kept here is only the CDR3 DNA, which spans 51 bases and is read in frame from base 1. CDR1 and CDR2, per the germline V gene, are LGHNT and FRNRAP. V loses 4 bases at its end and J loses 1 base; junction bases beyond the gene matches: 13. Each collaborating institution followed its own protocols to collect whole blood in K2EDTA tubes. For TCRbeta analysis, collaborators shipped samples in one of three forms: frozen whole blood, isolated PBMCs, or DNA extracted from either of those sample types. TCRbeta CDR3 regions were amplified from genomic DNA using the immunoSEQ Assay, a bias-controlled multiplex PCR. Under the source paper's analysis protocol: Nucleated cell counts per sample were estimated from amplification of reference gene primers within the assay. Sequence reads were collapsed and filtered to measure the absolute abundance of every unique TCRbeta CDR3 rearrangement. For each sample, productive Simpson clonality was calculated as the square root of Simpson's diversity index across productive rearrangements. Entries here come from immuneACCESS through TCRdb and include only in-frame sequences with V and J called. Some clones fail to appear in such tables; in the studies checked, an unresolved V gene covers under half of the shortfall, and the cause of the remainder is unknown. V, J and clone size reflect that table, while D and trimming were determined from the DNA. This sample gives about 250,000 clones in total; about 85% of them show up just once. The ten biggest clones cover roughly 6.4% of the sample.

The receptor chain draws on TRBV12-5 and TRBJ2-7, and TRBD2 aligns with 7 junction nucleotides. This TCR was sampled from a woman aged 60-75 years with active or convalescent COVID-19. Sequencing was carried out using peripheral blood. The CDR3 reads as follows: CASGSPRGSGPSYEQYF. The DNA sequence is as follows: TGTGCTAGTGGTTCCCCTCGGGGTAGCGGGCCATCCTACGAGCAGTACTTC. The CDR3, completed at both ends by the reference TRBV12-5 and TRBJ2-7 genes, gives the full variable domain DARVTQTPRHKVTEMGQEVTMRCQPILGHNTVFWYRQTMMQGLELLAYFRNRAPLDDSGMPKDRFSAEMPDATLATLKIQPSEPRDSAVYFCASGSPRGSGPSYEQYFGPGTRLTVT.